This TCR beta chain came from a study of shared clonotypes between healthy human individuals. Study-wide findings and caveats: In having few donors, the study represented limited genetic and exposure-history diversity. A handful of donors showed sharing of approximately 5% of naive CD4 clonotypes. What rarefaction showed was incomplete sorted-subset sequencing despite large depth.

For this clone: Its antigen is unidentified.

TCRdb's table, derived via immunoSEQ multiplex PCR, lists solely in-frame clones and lacks some. The data hold a few million clones, with more than 80% observed a single time. This CDR3 region has 14 residues. Germline V gene lookup returns CDR1 MNHEY and CDR2 SVGAGI. The V end was cut by 0 bases, the J end by 6 bases, with 11 bases between. CD4+ cell separation produced CD45RA+ naive and CD45RA-negative memory subsets. The sample consisted of naive CD4+ T cells sorted from blood. Subset reported: CD45RA+ positively selected. The V call is TRBV6-5, the J call TRBJ1-1, with D unresolved. The TCR sequence derives from a man aged 18-30 years in good health. The DNA of the CDR3 is TGTGCCAGCAGTTACTCGGTTGAGACGGCTGAAGCTTTCTTT. Protein: CASSYSVETAEAFF.